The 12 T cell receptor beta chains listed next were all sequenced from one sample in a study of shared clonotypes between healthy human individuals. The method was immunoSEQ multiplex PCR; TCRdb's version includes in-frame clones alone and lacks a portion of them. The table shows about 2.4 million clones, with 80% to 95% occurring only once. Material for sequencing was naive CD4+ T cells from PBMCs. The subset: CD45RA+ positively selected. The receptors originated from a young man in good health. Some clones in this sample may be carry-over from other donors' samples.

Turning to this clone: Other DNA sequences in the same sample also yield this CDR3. The CDR3 nucleotides are TGTGCCAGCAGACAGGGGGGGGATCAGCCCCAGCATTTT. Translating gives CASRQGGDQPQHF. This rearrangement joins TRBV28 to TRBJ1-5; 8 bases align to TRBD1. Trimming removed 6 bases from V and 5 bases from J; junction bases left unmatched: 3. Germline CDR1 is MDHEN and CDR2 is SYDVKM. This CDR3 spans 13 amino acids.

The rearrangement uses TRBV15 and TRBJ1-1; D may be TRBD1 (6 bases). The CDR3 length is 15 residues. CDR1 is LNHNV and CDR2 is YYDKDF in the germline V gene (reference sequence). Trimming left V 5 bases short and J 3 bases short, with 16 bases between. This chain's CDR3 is CATSGKGRGYTEAFF. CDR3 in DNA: TGTGCCACCAGCGGGAAGGGCAGGGGCTACACTGAAGCTTTCTTT.

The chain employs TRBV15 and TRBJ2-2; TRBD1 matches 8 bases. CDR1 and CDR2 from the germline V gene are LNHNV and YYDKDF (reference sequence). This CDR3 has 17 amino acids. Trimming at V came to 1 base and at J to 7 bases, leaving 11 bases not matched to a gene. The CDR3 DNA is TGTGCCACCAGCAGAGGAACCGACAGGGGTGTATTCGGGGAGCTGTTTTTT. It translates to CATSRGTDRGVFGELFF.

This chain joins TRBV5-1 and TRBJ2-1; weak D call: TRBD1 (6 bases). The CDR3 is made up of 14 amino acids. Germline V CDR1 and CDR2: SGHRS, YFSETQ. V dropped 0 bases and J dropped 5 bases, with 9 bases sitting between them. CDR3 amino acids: CASSLVGADNEQFF. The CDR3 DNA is TGCGCCAGCAGCTTGGTGGGGGCGGACAATGAGCAGTTCTTC.

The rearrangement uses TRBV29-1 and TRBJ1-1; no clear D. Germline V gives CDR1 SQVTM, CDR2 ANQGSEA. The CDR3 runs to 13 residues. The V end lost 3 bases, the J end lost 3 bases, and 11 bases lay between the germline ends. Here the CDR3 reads CSVERKIDTEAFF. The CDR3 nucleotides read TGCAGCGTTGAGCGGAAAATCGACACTGAAGCTTTCTTT.

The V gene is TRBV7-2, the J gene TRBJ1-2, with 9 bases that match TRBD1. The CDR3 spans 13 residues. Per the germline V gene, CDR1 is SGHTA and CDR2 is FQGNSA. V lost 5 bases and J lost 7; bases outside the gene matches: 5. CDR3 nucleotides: TGTGCCAGCAGCCGGGACAGGGACCTTGGCTACACCTTC. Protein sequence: CASSRDRDLGYTF. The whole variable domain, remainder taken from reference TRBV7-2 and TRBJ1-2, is GAGVSQSPSNKVTEKGKDVELRCDPISGHTALYWYRQSLGQGLEFLIYFQGNSAPDKSGLPSDRFSAERTGGSVSTLTIQRTQQEDSAVYLCASSRDRDLGYTFGSGTRLTVV.

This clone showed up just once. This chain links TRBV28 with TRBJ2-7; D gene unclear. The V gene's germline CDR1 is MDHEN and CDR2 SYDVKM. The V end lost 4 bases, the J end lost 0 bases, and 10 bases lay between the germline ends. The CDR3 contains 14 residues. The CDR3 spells CASSYPGSSYEQYF. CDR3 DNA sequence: TGTGCCAGCAGTTACCCGGGCAGCTCCTACGAGCAGTACTTC. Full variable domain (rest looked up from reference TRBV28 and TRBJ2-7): DVKVTQSSRYLVKRTGEKVFLECVQDMDHENMFWYRQDPGLGLRLIYFSYDVKMKEKGDIPEGYSVSREKKERFSLILESASTNQTSMYLCASSYPGSSYEQYFGPGTRLTVT.

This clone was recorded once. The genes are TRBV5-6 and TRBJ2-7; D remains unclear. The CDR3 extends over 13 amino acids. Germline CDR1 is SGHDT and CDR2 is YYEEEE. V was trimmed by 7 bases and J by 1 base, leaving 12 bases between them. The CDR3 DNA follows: TGTGCCAGCGCCAAGGGATTATCCTACGAGCAGTACTTC. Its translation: CASAKGLSYEQYF. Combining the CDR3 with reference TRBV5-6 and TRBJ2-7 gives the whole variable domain DAGVTQSPTHLIKTRGQQVTLRCSPKSGHDTVSWYQQALGQGPQFIFQYYEEEERQRGNFPDRFSGHQFPNYSSELNVNALLLGDSALYLCASAKGLSYEQYFGPGTRLTVT.

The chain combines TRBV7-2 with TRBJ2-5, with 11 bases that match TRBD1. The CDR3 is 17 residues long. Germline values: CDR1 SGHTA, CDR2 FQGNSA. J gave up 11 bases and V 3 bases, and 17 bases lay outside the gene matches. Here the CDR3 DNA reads TGTGCCAGCAGCTTTTCCCCCAGGACAGGGGGCGCCGGGGGGCAGTACTTC. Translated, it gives CASSFSPRTGGAGGQYF.

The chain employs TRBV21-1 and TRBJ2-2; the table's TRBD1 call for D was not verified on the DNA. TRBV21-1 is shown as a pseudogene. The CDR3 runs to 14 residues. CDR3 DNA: TGTGCCAGCAGACCCGACACAAACACCGGGGAGCTGTTTTTT. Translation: CASRPDTNTGELFF.

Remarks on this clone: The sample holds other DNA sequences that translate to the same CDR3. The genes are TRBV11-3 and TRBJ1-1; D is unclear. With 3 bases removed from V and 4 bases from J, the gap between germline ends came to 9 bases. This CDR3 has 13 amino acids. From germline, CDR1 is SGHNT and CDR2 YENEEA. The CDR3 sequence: CASSFRGGTEAFF. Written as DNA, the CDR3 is TGTGCCAGCAGCTTCCGTGGCGGCACTGAAGCTTTCTTT.

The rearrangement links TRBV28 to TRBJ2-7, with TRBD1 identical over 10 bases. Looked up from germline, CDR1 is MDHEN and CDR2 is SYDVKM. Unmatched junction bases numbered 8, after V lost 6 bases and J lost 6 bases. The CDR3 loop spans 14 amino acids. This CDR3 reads CASRRGQGTSEQYF. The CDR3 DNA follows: TGTGCCAGCAGAAGGGGACAGGGGACAAGCGAGCAGTACTTC.